The 2 T cell receptor beta chains presented below share a single source sample, sequenced in a study of blood T cell repertoires in COVID-19. Clones were sequenced by immunoSEQ multiplex PCR, and TCRdb holds only the in-frame ones, with some missing. Among 150,000 to 200,000 clones listed, roughly 90% were seen once. Material: peripheral blood. The source of these receptors is a man aged 55 to 70 with acute or convalescent COVID-19.

The rearrangement joins TRBV6-2 or TRBV6-3 to TRBJ2-7; tentative D call: TRBD2 (6 bases). CDR3 length equals 16 residues. V lost 4 bases and J 0 bases, leaving 16 bases between the germline ends. Germline values: CDR1 MNHEY, CDR2 SVGEGT. The CDR3 bases are TGTGCCAGCAGTTTCCACCGCGGGGCTAGCTCCTACGAGCAGTACTTC. Encoded protein: CASSFHRGASSYEQYF.

This chain connects TRBV5-6 to TRBJ2-1; 10 bases fit TRBD1. Losses at the gene ends were 4 bases for V and 7 bases for J; bases not matched to a gene: 5. CDR1 and CDR2 from the germline V gene are SGHDT and YYEEEE. The CDR3 covers 14 residues. Written as DNA, the CDR3 is TGTGCCAGCAGCACGGGACAGGGGAAGAATGAGCAGTTCTTC. This encodes CASSTGQGKNEQFF.